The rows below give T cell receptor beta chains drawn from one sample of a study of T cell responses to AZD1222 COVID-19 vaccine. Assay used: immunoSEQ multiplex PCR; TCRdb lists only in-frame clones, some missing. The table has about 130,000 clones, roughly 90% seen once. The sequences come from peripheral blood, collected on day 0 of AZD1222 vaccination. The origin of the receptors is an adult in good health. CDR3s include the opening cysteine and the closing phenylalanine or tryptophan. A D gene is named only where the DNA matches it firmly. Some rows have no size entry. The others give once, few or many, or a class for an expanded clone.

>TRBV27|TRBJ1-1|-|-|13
TGTGCCAGCAGGGTGCGGTCCGGCACTGAAGCTTTCTTT
CASRVRSGTEAFF
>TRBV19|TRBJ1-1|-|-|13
TGTGCCAGTAGTAGAACACAGAACACTGAAGCTTTCTTT
CASSRTQNTEAFF
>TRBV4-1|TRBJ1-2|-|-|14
TGCGCCAGCAGCCAAGCTGCCGGGACCTATGGCTACACCTTC
CASSQAAGTYGYTF
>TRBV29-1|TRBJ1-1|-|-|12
TGCAGCGCTGGTAGTTGGAACACTGAAGCTTTCTTT
CSAGSWNTEAFF
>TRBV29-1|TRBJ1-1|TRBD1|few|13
TGCAGCGTCGAGAAGGGGGCACGTACTGAAGCTTTCTTT
CSVEKGARTEAFF
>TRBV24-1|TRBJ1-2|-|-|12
TGTGCCACCAGTGATTTGGACCGGGGGTACACCTTC
CATSDLDRGYTF
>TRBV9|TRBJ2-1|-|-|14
TGTGCCAGCAGCGTATCTGGGTCGTACAATGAGCAGTTCTTC
CASSVSGSYNEQFF
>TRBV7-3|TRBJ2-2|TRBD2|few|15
TGTGCCAGCAGCCTCCAGCGGGGGGGTGCCGGGGAGCTGTTTTTT
CASSLQRGGAGELFF
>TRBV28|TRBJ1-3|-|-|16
TGTGCCAGCAGTTTATGGCGCAGCAGGTCTGGAAACACCATATATTTT
CASSLWRSRSGNTIYF
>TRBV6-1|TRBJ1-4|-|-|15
TGTGCCAGCAGTGAAGAGTTTGGGGTTCGAGAAAAACTGTTTTTT
CASSEEFGVREKLFF
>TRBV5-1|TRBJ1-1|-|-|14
TGCGCCAGCAGTTCACAAGCGACGGGTGGTGAAGCTTTCTTT
CASSSQATGGEAFF
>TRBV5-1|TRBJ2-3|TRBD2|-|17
TGCGCCAGCAGCTTCGCTCGGGGAGGGACCGCCACAGATACGCAGTATTTT
CASSFARGGTATDTQYF
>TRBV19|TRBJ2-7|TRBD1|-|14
TGTGCCAGTAAGGACGGGACAGGGGCCTACGAGCAGTACTTC
CASKDGTGAYEQYF
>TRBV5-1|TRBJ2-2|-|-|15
TGCGCCAGCAGCTTGGGGGAAGTTATCACCGGGGAGCTGTTTTTT
CASSLGEVITGELFF
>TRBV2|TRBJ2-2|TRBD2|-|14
TGTGCCACCGGGACTAGCGGGAGCACCGGGGAGCTGTTTTTT
CATGTSGSTGELFF
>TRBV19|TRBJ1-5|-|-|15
TGTGCCAGTAACTGGATGCACTCCAGCAATCAGCCCCAGCATTTT
CASNWMHSSNQPQHF
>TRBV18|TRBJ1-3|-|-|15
TGTGCCAGCTCACCACCCACAAGCAACGGAAACACCATATATTTT
CASSPPTSNGNTIYF
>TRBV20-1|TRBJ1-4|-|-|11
TGCAGTGCTAGTGAGGTGGGAAAACTGTTTTTT
CSASEVGKLFF
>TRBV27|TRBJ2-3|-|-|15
TGTGCCAGCAGGAACCCTGGGGTCGGGACAGATACGCAGTATTTT
CASRNPGVGTDTQYF
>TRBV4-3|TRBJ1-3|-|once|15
TGCGCCAGCAGCCAAGACGCGGTCTCTGGAAACACCATATATTTT
CASSQDAVSGNTIYF
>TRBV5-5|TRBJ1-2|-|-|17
TGTGCCAGCAGCTTTGGGCCAACCACCGGGGCTAACTATGGCTACACCTTC
CASSFGPTTGANYGYTF
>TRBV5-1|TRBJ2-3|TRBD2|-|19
TGCGCCAGCAGCTATATACCGGTGGGACTAGCTGGTGTGGCAGATACGCAGTATTTT
CASSYIPVGLAGVADTQYF
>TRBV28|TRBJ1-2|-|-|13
TGTGCCAGCAGTTTTTCCAAGAACTATGGCTACACCTTC
CASSFSKNYGYTF
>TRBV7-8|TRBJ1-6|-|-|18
TGTGCCAGCAGCTTACTTTTCTCTGGATCGGATTTTAATTCACCCCTCCACTTT
CASSLLFSGSDFNSPLHF
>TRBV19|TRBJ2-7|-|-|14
TGTGCCAGTAGTATAGCTGACAGGCCTTACGAGCAGTACTTC
CASSIADRPYEQYF
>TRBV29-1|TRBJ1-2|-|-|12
TGCAGCGTCCCGTCGGGCTCGAAGGGCTACACCTTC
CSVPSGSKGYTF
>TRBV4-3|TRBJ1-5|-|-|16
TGCGCCAGCAGCCAAGATGGGGGCAGGGGCAGACAGCCCCAGCATTTT
CASSQDGGRGRQPQHF
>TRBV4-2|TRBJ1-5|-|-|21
TGTGCCAGCAGCCAAGATATCCGTAAGGAAGCTAGGAATTATAGCAATCAGCCCCAGCATTTT
CASSQDIRKEARNYSNQPQHF
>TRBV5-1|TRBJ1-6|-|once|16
TGCGCCCGCAGCTGGGGGGGGGAGCGCCCTGGTTCACCCCTCCACTTT
CARSWGGERPGSPLHF
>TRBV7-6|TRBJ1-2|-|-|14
TGTGCCAGCAGATCTACATCGCCAGGAGAGGGCTACACCTTC
CASRSTSPGEGYTF
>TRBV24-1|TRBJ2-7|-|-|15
TGTGCCACCAGTGATCTGGTAGGGGGGGGATACGAGCAGTACTTC
CATSDLVGGGYEQYF
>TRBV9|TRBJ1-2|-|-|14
TGTGCCAGCAGCGTAGCCGCAGACGGATATGGCTACACCTTC
CASSVAADGYGYTF
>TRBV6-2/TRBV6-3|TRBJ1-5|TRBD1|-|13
TGTGCCAGCAGTGGGACAGACCCTAAGTCCCAGCATTTT
CASSGTDPKSQHF
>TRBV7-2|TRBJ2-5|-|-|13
TGTGCCAGCAGCCCCCGAGTCCAAGAGACCCAGTACTTC
CASSPRVQETQYF
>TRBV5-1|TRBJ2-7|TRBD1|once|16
TGCGCCAGCAGCTCCACCCCAGGACAGGGGAATAACGAGCAGTACTTC
CASSSTPGQGNNEQYF
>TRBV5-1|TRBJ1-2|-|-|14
TGCGCCAGCAGCCTAGGGGACGGAAACTATGGCTACACCTTC
CASSLGDGNYGYTF
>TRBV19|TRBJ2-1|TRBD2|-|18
TGTGCCAGTAGTAACCGGACTAGCGGGGGGAGGTCCTACAATGAGCAGTTCTTC
CASSNRTSGGRSYNEQFF
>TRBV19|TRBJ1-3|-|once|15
TGTGCCAGTAGTGTAATGGGTTCCTCTGGAAACACCATATATTTT
CASSVMGSSGNTIYF
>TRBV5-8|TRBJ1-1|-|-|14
TGTGCCAGCAGCCTGATCCAGGGCTACACTGAAGCTTTCTTT
CASSLIQGYTEAFF
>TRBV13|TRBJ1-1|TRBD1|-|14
TGTGCCAGCAGCTGGGGACAGGGAGGAACTGAAGCTTTCTTT
CASSWGQGGTEAFF
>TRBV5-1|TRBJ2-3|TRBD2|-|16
TGCGCCAGCAGCTTGGTGGGGGGGAATTCCCCAGATACGCAGTATTTT
CASSLVGGNSPDTQYF
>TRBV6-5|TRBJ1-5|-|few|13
TGTGCCAGCAGTCCAGACAGGTACCAGCCCCAGCATTTT
CASSPDRYQPQHF
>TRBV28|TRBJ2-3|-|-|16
TGTGCCAGCAGTTTTCAACCGGGACCGGGCACAGATACGCAGTATTTT
CASSFQPGPGTDTQYF
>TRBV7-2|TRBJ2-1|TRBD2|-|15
TGTGCCAGCAGCTCCGGGACTAGCGTCTACAATGAGCAGTTCTTC
CASSSGTSVYNEQFF
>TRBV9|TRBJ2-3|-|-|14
TGTGCCAGCAGCGTAGTTGGAACAGCAAATACGCAGTATTTT
CASSVVGTANTQYF
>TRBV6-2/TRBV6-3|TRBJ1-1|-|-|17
TGTGCCAGCAGTTACTCGAAACGGAAGTTAGGGAACACTGAAGCTTTCTTT
CASSYSKRKLGNTEAFF
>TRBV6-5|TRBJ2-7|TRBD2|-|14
TGTGCCAGCAGCGTTACGGGAGGGACCTACGAGCAGTACTTC
CASSVTGGTYEQYF
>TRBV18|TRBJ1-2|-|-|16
TGTGCCAGCTCACCCCGCGGAGACCCCAGTTCCTATGGCTACACCTTC
CASSPRGDPSSYGYTF
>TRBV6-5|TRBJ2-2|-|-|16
TGTGCCAGCAGTTACAGGCAGAGTATGAACACCGGGGAGCTGTTTTTT
CASSYRQSMNTGELFF
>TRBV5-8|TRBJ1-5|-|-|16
TGTGCCAGCAGCTTCGCAGGGGTACTTAGCAATCAGCCCCAGCATTTT
CASSFAGVLSNQPQHF
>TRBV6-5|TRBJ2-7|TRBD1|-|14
TGTGCCAGCAGCAGGACAGGGGGCAGCTACGAGCAGTACTTC
CASSRTGGSYEQYF
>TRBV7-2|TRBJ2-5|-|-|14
TGTGCCAGCAGCTTAGAGGCAGGTCTAGAGACCCAGTACTTC
CASSLEAGLETQYF
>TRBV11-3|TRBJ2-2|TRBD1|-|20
TGTGCCAGCAGCTTAGTAGCCCCCGGGACAGGGGCCCCGAACACCGGGGAGCTGTTTTTT
CASSLVAPGTGAPNTGELFF
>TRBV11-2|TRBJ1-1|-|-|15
TGTGCCAGCAGCTTAGTAGGGTCCAGAAACACTGAAGCTTTCTTT
CASSLVGSRNTEAFF
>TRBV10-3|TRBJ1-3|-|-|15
TGTGCCATCAGTGGACCGGAGCGGAGTGGAAACACCATATATTTT
CAISGPERSGNTIYF